Presented here are 8 T cell receptor beta chains from one specimen sequenced in a study of shared clonotypes between healthy human individuals. Generated by immunoSEQ multiplex PCR, the TCRdb table keeps only in-frame clones and is missing some. The sample shows over a million clones, 95% to 99% of them seen only once. The sample was naive CD4+ T cells sorted from blood. Indicated subset: CD45RA+ positively selected. Receptor source: a man aged 25 to 40 in good health.

This clone was picked up one time. Other DNA sequences in this specimen translate into the identical CDR3. The V and J genes are TRBV5-5 and TRBJ2-7; D is ambiguous. CDR1 is SGHKS and CDR2 is YYEKEE in the germline V gene (reference sequence). The CDR3 loop spans 11 amino acids. Deletions cut 2 bases from V and 3 bases from J, with 3 bases between. The CDR3 protein is CASSLVYEQYF. The DNA of the CDR3 is TGTGCCAGCAGCTTAGTCTACGAGCAGTACTTC.

This chain connects TRBV27 to TRBJ2-1; 9 nucleotides agree with TRBD1. CDR3 length: 16 residues. Germline V gives CDR1 MNHEY, CDR2 SMNVEV (reference sequence). The trim removed 5 bases at V and 11 bases at J, leaving 16 bases unmatched. The CDR3 loop reads CASSLYSGQGRHQQFF. As DNA, the CDR3 is TGTGCCAGCAGTCTCTATTCGGGACAGGGTAGGCACCAGCAGTTCTTC.

This chain uses TRBV27 with TRBJ2-7; TRBD2 matches at 12 bases. The trim removed 5 bases at V and 2 bases at J, leaving 4 bases unmatched. The CDR3 extends over 15 amino acids. Germline V CDR1 and CDR2: MNHEY, SMNVEV (reference sequence). The CDR3 spells CASSDWTSGAYEQYF. The CDR3 region has the DNA TGTGCCAGCAGTGACTGGACTAGCGGGGCCTACGAGCAGTACTTC.

V gene TRBV4-3 combines with J gene TRBJ2-6; D remains ambiguous. This CDR3 contains 16 residues. The V gene's germline CDR1 is LGHNA and CDR2 YSLEER. Trimming stripped 6 bases from V and 0 bases from J, with 12 bases between. CDR3 protein: CASRGMADSGANVLTF. The CDR3 DNA is TGCGCCAGCAGGGGAATGGCGGACTCTGGGGCCAACGTCCTGACTTTC.

The chain recombines TRBV28 with TRBJ1-1; possible D gene TRBD1, 6 bases. The V gene lost 8 bases and the J gene lost 2 bases, with 21 bases spanning the gap. From germline, CDR1 is MDHEN and CDR2 SYDVKM. CDR3 length: 16 amino acids. In nucleotides, the CDR3 is TGTGCCAGCGTGGGGGCCGTAAGGTGGCTTAACACTGAAGCTTTCTTT. Protein: CASVGAVRWLNTEAFF.

J is TRBJ2-1 and V is TRBV19, with TRBD1 matching over 7 bases. The CDR3 runs to 14 residues. Germline V lookup: CDR1 LNHDA, CDR2 SQIVND (reference sequence). With V trimmed by 10 bases and J by 0 bases, 6 bases remained unmatched. The CDR3 DNA follows: TGTGCCACCGGACAGGCTAGCTCCTACAATGAGCAGTTCTTC. Translation: CATGQASSYNEQFF.

This rearrangement joins TRBV5-6 to TRBJ2-7; TRBD1 matches 9 bases. V lost 3 bases and J lost 4; bases outside the gene matches: 5. The CDR3 length is 14 residues. The germline V gene has CDR1 SGHDT and CDR2 YYEEEE. CDR3 sequence reads: CASSWGQGLYEQYF. CDR3 in DNA: TGTGCCAGCAGCTGGGGACAGGGACTGTACGAGCAGTACTTC. Combining the CDR3 with reference TRBV5-6 and TRBJ2-7 gives the whole variable domain DAGVTQSPTHLIKTRGQQVTLRCSPKSGHDTVSWYQQALGQGPQFIFQYYEEEERQRGNFPDRFSGHQFPNYSSELNVNALLLGDSALYLCASSWGQGLYEQYFGPGTRLTVT.

For this clone: At the DNA level, this CDR3 is encoded by other sequences in the same sample as well. This chain connects TRBV9 to TRBJ2-7, with 11 bases lining up with TRBD2. V lost 0 bases and J lost 4; bases outside the gene matches: 3. Germline-derived CDR1 and CDR2 are SGDLS and YYNGEE. The CDR3 contains 15 residues. The CDR3 is CASSVGSSGRYEQYF. In DNA form, the CDR3 reads TGTGCCAGCAGCGTAGGGTCTAGCGGGAGGTACGAGCAGTACTTC.